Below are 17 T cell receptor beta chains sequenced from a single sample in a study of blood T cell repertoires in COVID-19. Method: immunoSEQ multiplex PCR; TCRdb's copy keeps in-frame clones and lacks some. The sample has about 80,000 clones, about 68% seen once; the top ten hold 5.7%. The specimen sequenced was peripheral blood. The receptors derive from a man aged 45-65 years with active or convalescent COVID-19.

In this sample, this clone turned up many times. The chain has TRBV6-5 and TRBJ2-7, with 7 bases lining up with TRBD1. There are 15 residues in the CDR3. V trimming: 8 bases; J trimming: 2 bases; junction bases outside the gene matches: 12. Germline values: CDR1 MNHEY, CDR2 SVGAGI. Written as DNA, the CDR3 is TGTGCCAGCTCCCTTTCCGGGACAGCTGCCTACGAGCAGTACTTC. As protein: CASSLSGTAAYEQYF.

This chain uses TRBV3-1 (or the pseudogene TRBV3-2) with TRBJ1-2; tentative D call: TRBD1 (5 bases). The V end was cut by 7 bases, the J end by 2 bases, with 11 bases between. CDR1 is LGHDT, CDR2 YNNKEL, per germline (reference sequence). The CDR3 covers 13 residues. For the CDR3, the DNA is TGTGCCAGCACCATGGGGGGAAACTATGGCTACACCTTC. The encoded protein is CASTMGGNYGYTF.

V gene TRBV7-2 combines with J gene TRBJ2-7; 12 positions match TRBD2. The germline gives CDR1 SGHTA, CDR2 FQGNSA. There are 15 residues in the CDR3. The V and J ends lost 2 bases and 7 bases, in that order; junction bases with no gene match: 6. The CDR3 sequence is CASSLTSGGPWEQYF. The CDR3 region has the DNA TGTGCCAGCAGCTTAACTAGCGGGGGGCCCTGGGAGCAGTACTTC.

The CDR3 region has the DNA TGTGCCAGCTCACGTCGGGCAGGGGGCCAAGAGACCCAGTACTTC. Translated: CASSRRAGGQETQYF. The rearrangement uses TRBV18 and TRBJ2-5; 7 bases match TRBD1. Looked up from germline, CDR1 is KGHSH and CDR2 is LQKENI. The CDR3 consists of 15 residues. With 4 bases clipped from V and 1 base from J, the junction kept 6 bases outside the gene matches.

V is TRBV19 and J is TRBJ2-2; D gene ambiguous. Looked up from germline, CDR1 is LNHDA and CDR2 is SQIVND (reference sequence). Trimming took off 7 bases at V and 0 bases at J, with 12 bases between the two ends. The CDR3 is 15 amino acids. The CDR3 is CASKQEWANTGELFF. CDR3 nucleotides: TGTGCCAGTAAGCAGGAATGGGCGAACACCGGGGAGCTGTTTTTT.

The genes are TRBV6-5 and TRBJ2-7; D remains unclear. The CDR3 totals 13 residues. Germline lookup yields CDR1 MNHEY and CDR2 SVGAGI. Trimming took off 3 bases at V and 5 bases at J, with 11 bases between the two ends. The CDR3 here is CASSYSANHEQYF. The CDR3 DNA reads TGTGCCAGCAGTTATTCAGCGAACCACGAGCAGTACTTC.

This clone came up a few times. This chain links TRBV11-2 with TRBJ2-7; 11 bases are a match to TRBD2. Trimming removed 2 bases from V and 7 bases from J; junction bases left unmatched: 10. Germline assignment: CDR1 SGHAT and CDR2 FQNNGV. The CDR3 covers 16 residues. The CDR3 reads CASSLHIAGGPGEQYF. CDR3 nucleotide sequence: TGTGCCAGCAGCTTACATATAGCGGGGGGGCCGGGGGAGCAGTACTTC.

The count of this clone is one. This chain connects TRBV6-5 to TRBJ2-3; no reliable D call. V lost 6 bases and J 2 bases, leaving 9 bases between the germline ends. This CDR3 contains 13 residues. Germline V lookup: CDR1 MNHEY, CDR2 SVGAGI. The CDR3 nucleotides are TGTGCCAGCAGCGCGGTCAACACAGATACGCAGTATTTT. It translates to CASSAVNTDTQYF.

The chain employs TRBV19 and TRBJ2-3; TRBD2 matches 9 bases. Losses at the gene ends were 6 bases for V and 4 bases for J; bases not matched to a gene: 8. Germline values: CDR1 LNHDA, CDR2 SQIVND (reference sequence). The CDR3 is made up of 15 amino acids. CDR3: CASRLAGRSADTQYF. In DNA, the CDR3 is TGTGCCAGTAGGCTAGCGGGGCGGTCGGCAGATACGCAGTATTTT.

As DNA, the CDR3 is TGCGCCAGCAGCCAATCGGCGGGAGAGTACGAGCAGTACTTC. As protein: CASSQSAGEYEQYF. V gene TRBV4-3 combines with J gene TRBJ2-7; TRBD2 aligns across 7 bases. Germline-derived CDR1 and CDR2 are LGHNA and YSLEER. The CDR3 has 14 amino acids. The V segment lost 2 bases and the J segment 4 bases; nucleotides outside the gene matches: 5.

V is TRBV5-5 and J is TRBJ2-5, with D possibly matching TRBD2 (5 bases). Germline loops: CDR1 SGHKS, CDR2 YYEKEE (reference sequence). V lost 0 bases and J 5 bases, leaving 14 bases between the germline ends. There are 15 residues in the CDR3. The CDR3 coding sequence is TGTGCCAGCAGCTTGGGGGTGAGGGTGCTTGAGACCCAGTACTTC. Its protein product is CASSLGVRVLETQYF.

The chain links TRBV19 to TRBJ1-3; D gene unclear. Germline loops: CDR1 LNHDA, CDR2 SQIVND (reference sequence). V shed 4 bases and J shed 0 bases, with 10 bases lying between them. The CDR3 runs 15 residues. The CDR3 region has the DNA TGTGCCAGTAGTACCGACGGGTACTCTGGAAACACCATATATTTT. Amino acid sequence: CASSTDGYSGNTIYF.

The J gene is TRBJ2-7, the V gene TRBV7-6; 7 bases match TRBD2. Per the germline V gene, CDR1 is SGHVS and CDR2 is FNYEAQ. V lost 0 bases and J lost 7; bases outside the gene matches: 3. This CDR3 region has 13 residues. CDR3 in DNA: TGTGCCAGCAGCTTAGCGGGGGAGGGAGAGCAGTACTTC. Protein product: CASSLAGEGEQYF.

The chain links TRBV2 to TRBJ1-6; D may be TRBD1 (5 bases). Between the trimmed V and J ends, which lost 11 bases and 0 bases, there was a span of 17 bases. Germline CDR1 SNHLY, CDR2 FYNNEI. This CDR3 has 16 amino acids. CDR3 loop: CAGSTGSSSYNSPLHF. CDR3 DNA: TGTGCCGGTAGTACAGGCTCTAGCTCCTATAATTCACCCCTCCACTTT.

The CDR3 is CASSQVQGYTEAFF. DNA for the CDR3: TGCGCCAGCAGCCAAGTTCAGGGTTACACTGAAGCTTTCTTT. The rearrangement links TRBV4-3 to TRBJ1-1, with TRBD1 as a possible D gene (5 bases). The CDR3 is made up of 14 amino acids. The germline V and J ends were trimmed by 1 base and 3 bases, with 9 bases remaining between them. Germline CDR1 LGHNA, CDR2 YSLEER.

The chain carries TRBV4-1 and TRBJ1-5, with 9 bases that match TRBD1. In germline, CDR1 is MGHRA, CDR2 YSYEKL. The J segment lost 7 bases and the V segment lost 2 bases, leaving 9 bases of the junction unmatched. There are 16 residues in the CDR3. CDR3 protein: CASSQPDRGGYQPQHF. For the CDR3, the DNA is TGCGCCAGCAGCCAACCCGACAGGGGGGGATACCAGCCCCAGCATTTT.

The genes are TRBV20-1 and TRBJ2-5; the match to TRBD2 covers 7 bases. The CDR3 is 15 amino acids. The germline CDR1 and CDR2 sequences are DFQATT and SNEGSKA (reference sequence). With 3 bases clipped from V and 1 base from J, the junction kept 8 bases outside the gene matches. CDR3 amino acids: CSASGSGAIQETQYF. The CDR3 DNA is TGCAGTGCTAGTGGCAGCGGGGCGATCCAAGAGACCCAGTACTTC.